This T cell receptor (beta chain) came from a study of blood T cell repertoires in COVID-19. Study-wide context: The cDNA or gDNA used as material had been derived from T cells, B-cell-depleted T cells, or PBMCs.

Assignments of participants to cohorts depended upon their own reported clinical history. Cohort 3 donors were reported recovered after two negative PCRs, clearance, or symptom resolution. With 3 bases clipped from V and 9 bases from J, the junction kept 5 bases outside the gene matches. Germline CDR1 reads MRHNA; CDR2 reads SNTAGT. This CDR3 is 14 amino acids long. Per the study methods: Amplified reference gene primers provided the basis for estimating nucleated cell counts. Measured with immunoSEQ multiplex PCR; TCRdb has only the in-frame clones, and not every one. D and trimming were read from the DNA, whereas the V and J calls and clone size are those reported in that table. The sample records about 170,000 clones, 84% being singletons.

The sequenced sample consisted of PBMCs or T cells enriched from blood (not recorded which). The TCR originated in a man aged 50 to 60 who had recovered from COVID-19. The chain couples TRBV6-4 to TRBJ1-6; 7 bases fit TRBD1. Written as DNA, the CDR3 is TGTGCCAGCAGTGAATACCCAGGGGGTTCACCCCTCCACTTT. Its protein product is CASSEYPGGSPLHF.